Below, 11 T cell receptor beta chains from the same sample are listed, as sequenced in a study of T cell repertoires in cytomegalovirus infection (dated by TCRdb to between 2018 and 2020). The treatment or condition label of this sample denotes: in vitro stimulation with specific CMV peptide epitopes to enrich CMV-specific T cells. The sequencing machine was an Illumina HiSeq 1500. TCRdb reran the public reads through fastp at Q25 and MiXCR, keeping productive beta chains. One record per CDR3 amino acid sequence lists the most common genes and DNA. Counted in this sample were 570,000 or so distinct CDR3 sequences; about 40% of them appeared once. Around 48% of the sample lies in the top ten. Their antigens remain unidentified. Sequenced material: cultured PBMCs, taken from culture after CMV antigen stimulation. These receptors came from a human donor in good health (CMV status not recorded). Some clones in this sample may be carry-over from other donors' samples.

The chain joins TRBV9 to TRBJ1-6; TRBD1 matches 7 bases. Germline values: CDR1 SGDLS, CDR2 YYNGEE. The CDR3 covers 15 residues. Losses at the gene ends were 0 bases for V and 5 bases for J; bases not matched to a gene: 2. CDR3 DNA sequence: TGTGCCAGCAGCGTAGGGGACAGCAATAATTCACCCCTCCACTTT. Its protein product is CASSVGDSNNSPLHF.

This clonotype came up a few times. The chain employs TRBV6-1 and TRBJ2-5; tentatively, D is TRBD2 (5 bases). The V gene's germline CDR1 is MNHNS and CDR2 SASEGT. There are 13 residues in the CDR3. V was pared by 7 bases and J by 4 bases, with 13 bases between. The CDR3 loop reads CASNPTRLETQYF. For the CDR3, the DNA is TGTGCCAGCAACCCTACTAGACTAGAGACCCAGTACTTC.

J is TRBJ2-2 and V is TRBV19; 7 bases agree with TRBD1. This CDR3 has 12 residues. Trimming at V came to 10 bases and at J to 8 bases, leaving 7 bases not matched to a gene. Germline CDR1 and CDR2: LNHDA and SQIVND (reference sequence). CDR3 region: CAITGESGELFF. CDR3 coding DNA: TGTGCCATAACAGGGGAGTCGGGGGAGCTGTTTTTT.

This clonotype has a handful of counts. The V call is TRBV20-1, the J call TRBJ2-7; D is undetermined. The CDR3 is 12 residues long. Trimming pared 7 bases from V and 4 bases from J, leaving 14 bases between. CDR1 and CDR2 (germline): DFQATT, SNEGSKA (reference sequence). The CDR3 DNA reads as TGCAGTGGGGTGAGAGGCGATTACGAGCAGTACTTC. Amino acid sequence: CSGVRGDYEQYF.

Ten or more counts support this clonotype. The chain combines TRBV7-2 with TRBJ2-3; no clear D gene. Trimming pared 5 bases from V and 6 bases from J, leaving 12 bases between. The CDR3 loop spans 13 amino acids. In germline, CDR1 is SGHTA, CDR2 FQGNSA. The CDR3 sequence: CASSAPTADTQYF. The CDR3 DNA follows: TGTGCCAGCAGCGCGCCGACTGCGGATACGCAGTATTTT.

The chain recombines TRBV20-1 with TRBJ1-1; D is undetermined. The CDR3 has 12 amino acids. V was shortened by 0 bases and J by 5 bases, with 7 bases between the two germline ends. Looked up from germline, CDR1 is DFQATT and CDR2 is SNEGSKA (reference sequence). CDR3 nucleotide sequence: TGCAGTGCTAGAGAAGGGAGTACTGAAGCTTTCTTT. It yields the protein CSAREGSTEAFF.

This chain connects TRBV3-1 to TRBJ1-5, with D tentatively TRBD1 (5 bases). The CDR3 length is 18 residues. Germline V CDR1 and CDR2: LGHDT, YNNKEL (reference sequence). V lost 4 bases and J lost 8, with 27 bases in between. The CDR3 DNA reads TGTGCCAGCAGCCTAGCCGTTTGGGGGGACGCCTTTGGGAAGCCCCAGCATTTT. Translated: CASSLAVWGDAFGKPQHF.

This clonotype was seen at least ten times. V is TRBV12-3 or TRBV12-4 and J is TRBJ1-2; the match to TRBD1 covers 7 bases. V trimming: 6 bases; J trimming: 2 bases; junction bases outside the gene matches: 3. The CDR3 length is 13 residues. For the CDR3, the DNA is TGTGCCAGCAGCAGGGACAGCAACTATGGCTACACCTTC. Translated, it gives CASSRDSNYGYTF.

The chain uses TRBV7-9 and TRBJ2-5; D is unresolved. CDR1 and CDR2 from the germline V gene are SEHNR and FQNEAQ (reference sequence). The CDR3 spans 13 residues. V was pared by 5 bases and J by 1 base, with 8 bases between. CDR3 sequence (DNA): TGTGCCAGCAGCCCCAAACCCCAAGAGACCCAGTACTTC. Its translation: CASSPKPQETQYF.

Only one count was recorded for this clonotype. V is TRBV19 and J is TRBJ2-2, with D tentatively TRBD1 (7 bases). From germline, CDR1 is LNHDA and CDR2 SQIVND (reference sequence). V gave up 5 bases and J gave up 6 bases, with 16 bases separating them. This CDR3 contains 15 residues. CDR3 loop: CASSSPRGDPGELFF. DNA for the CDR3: TGTGCCAGTAGTTCCCCCAGGGGGGACCCCGGGGAGCTGTTTTTT.

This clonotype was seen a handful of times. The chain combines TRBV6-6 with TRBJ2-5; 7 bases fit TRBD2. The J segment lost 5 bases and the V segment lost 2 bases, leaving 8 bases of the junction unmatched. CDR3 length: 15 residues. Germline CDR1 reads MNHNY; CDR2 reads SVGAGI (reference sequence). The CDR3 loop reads CASSYPSGREETQYF. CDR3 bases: TGTGCCAGCAGTTACCCTTCTGGGCGGGAGGAGACCCAGTACTTC.